This T cell receptor (beta chain) was sequenced during a study of shared clonotypes between healthy human individuals. Overall study context: The plates for each donor numbered three CD4 naive, three CD4 memory, two CD8 naive and one CD8 memory. Overall study results and limits: Naive CD4 clonotype sharing across several donors was about 5%. Among donors, sharing of clonotypes was expected to be affected by sequencing depth. Clonotypes shared by all four sorted-subset donors had higher generation probabilities than non-shared clonotypes.

Cells designated naive CD8 were CD45RO-negative and were positively selected for CCR7, with terminally differentiated effector memory CD45RA+ cells excluded. Profiled with immunoSEQ multiplex PCR; TCRdb holds only in-frame clones, not every one. Of roughly 600,000 clones listed, 95% to 98% are singletons. From germline, CDR1 is KGHSH and CDR2 LQKENI. The CDR3 is 15 amino acids. V gave up 2 bases and J gave up 4 bases; unmatched junction bases: 5. Concerning this clone itself: What it binds is not known.

The rearrangement links TRBV18 to TRBJ2-1; TRBD2 agrees at 7 bases. The sequencing input was naive CD8+ T cells sorted from blood. The source is a man aged 25 to 45 in good health. This CDR3 reads CASSPGGGTYNEQFF. The CDR3 DNA reads as TGTGCCAGCTCACCAGGGGGGGGTACGTACAATGAGCAGTTCTTC. The full variable domain, in which reference TRBV18 and TRBJ2-1 provide the parts outside the CDR3, is NAGVMQNPRHLVRRRGQEARLRCSPMKGHSHVYWYRQLPEEGLKFMVYLQKENIIDESGMPKERFSAEFPKEGPSILRIQQVVRGDSAAYFCASSPGGGTYNEQFFGPGTRLTVL.